The T cell receptor beta chain described here comes from a study of long-term antiretroviral therapy in people with HIV. Overall study: It was about a decade before the 2015 immediate-ART recommendation that the earliest samples were taken.

Of note for this clone: Its antigen remains unidentified.

General study findings and limits: Collection of the blood took place between about 2004 and 2018. The ART regimens in use then may have been less effective than current ones.

Treatment for all HIV-infected participants took place in the United States. The V gene's germline CDR1 is MGHDK and CDR2 SYGVNS. The CDR3 consists of 14 residues. Trimming stripped 3 bases from V and 3 bases from J, with 12 bases between. A v3.0 immunoSEQ assay was performed at survey level. The protocol was immunoSEQ multiplex PCR, while the TCRdb copy is restricted to in-frame clones and leaves out a portion. The sample lists 14,000 or so clones, approximately 86% occurring once. The TCR was taken from a middle-aged man with HIV. This sample comprised unsorted PBMCs, obtained 6.2 years after starting antiretroviral therapy. The chain uses TRBV25-1 and TRBJ2-7; possibly TRBD2 for D (6 bases). The CDR3 bases are TGTGCCAGCAGTGAGAGAGGACTATACTACGAGCAGTACTTC. This encodes CASSERGLYYEQYF.